Following are 26 T cell receptor beta chains from one sample sequenced in a study of tissue T cells after allogeneic stem cell transplantation. Time point specified: mouse harvest day 14 after allogeneic transplant. Tail vein injection delivered 10^7 T-cell-depleted bone marrow cells and 10^6 splenic CD5+ T cells. The data were produced by immunoSEQ multiplex PCR, yet TCRdb's version contains in-frame clones alone and is incomplete. The repertoire has 3,100 or so clones, roughly 44% of them found once; the top ten carry around 32%. Material for sequencing was gut tissue. The receptor source for this set is a female BALB/c mouse given C57BL/6 T cells with graft-versus-host disease after an allogeneic hematopoietic cell transplant.

Comments on this clone: Gene names refer to mouse genes. The read comes to an end 1 residue before the CDR3 does, leaving the germline J gene to fill in the end. This chain links TRBV13-2 with TRBJ1-1; TRBD1 agrees at 9 bases. Germline CDR1 is NNHNN and CDR2 is SYGAGS (reference sequence). V was clipped by 3 bases and J by 1 base; unmatched bases: 4. CDR3 length: 15 residues. The CDR3 DNA, read in part, is TGTGCCAGCGGTGTCCCACAGGGGGCGAACACAGAAGTCTTC. It yields the protein CASGVPQGANTEVF. The entire CDR3 reads CASGVPQGANTEVFF.

In regard to this clone: Gene names are mouse gene names. The DNA ends 1 residue before the CDR3 does, and the rest of the CDR3 is filled in from the germline J gene. This chain joins TRBV14 and TRBJ1-2; 7 positions match TRBD1. The CDR3 loop spans 13 amino acids. The germline V gene has CDR1 SGHDT and CDR2 FRDEAV. V shed 5 bases, J shed 4 bases, and the junction held 5 bases outside the gene matches. The sequenced CDR3 bases are TGTGCCAGCAGCCTGACAGGGATCTCCGACTACACC. Protein product: CASSLTGISDYT. The entire CDR3 reads CASSLTGISDYTF.

A remark on this clone: Gene names refer to mouse genes. The sequenced fragment ends 1 residue before the CDR3 boundary, so the rest is inferred from the germline J gene. The V gene is TRBV31, the J gene TRBJ2-3, with D unresolved. Trimming cost V 1 base and J 2 bases, with 10 bases left between them. Germline CDR1 GKSSPN, CDR2 SITVG. There are 14 residues in the CDR3. CDR3 bases read: TGTGCCTGGAGTCCGCGACAAATTGCAGAAACGCTGTAT. It encodes CAWSPRQIAETLY. The complete CDR3 reads CAWSPRQIAETLYF.

This clone was counted only a few times. Mouse names are used for the genes. The read terminates 1 residue before the CDR3 end, so the remaining end is supplied by the germline J gene. The chain employs TRBV3 and TRBJ2-2, with D possibly being TRBD1 (6 bases). The CDR3 loop spans 14 amino acids. V was trimmed by 2 bases and J by 2 bases, leaving 6 bases between them. CDR1 SNHLY and CDR2 FYNGKV come from the germline V gene (reference sequence). The CDR3: CASSLQGNTGQLYF. The sequenced part of the CDR3 DNA is TGTGCCAGCAGCTTACAGGGGAACACCGGGCAGCTCTAC.

For this clone: Any gene name here is a mouse gene name. From the germline J gene comes the end of the CDR3, since the read stops 1 residue before it. This chain connects TRBV24 to TRBJ2-7; D could derive from TRBD1 or TRBD2 (6 bases each). Looked up from germline, CDR1 is KGHTA and CDR2 is FRNEEI. The CDR3 is made up of 13 amino acids. V dropped 2 bases and J dropped 7 bases, with 12 bases sitting between them. The CDR3 bases that were read are TGTGCCAGCAGTCTGGGGGGCGCGGGCGAACAGTAC. This encodes CASSLGGAGEQY. The complete CDR3 protein is CASSLGGAGEQYF.

This clone has only a few counts. Mouse germline and gene names are used. The read terminates 1 residue before the CDR3 end, so the remaining end is supplied by the germline J gene. The V and J genes are TRBV3 and TRBJ1-3, with D perhaps matching TRBD1 (6 bases). Trimming removed 2 bases from V and 4 bases from J, with 9 bases in between. CDR1 and CDR2 from the germline V gene are SNHLY and FYNGKV (reference sequence). The CDR3 is 14 residues long. CDR3 bases read: TGTGCCAGCAGCTTACAGGGGTCGGGAAATACGCTCTAT. Translation gives CASSLQGSGNTLY. The CDR3 in full is CASSLQGSGNTLYF.

Remarks on this clone: Gene names are the mouse ones. The CDR3 end lies 1 residue beyond the end of the read and is filled in from the germline J gene. The chain uses TRBV12-2 and TRBJ2-2; D unclear. The length of the CDR3 is 14 residues. CDR1 SGHLS and CDR2 HYDKME come from the germline V gene. The V gene lost 0 bases and the J gene lost 3 bases, with 7 bases spanning the gap. The CDR3 loop is CASSLDTYTGQLYF. Incomplete CDR3 DNA: TGTGCCAGCTCTCTCGATACTTACACCGGGCAGCTCTAC.

This clone appeared a few times. Gene names and germline match the mouse. The read ends 1 residue early relative to the CDR3; the germline J gene fills the gap. The chain recombines TRBV13-1 with TRBJ2-7; 10 nucleotides line up with TRBD1. The CDR3 covers 12 residues. The germline gives CDR1 NSHNY, CDR2 SYGAGN. V was clipped by 3 bases and J by 7 bases; unmatched bases: 1. The DNA read from the CDR3 is TGTGCCAGCAGTGGGACAGGGGGGGAACAGTAC. Its protein product is CASSGTGGEQY. The complete CDR3 reads CASSGTGGEQYF.

This clone was found a few times. Gene labels here are mouse ones. The sequenced CDR3 bases are TGTGCCAGCAGCTTCTTGGGGGCCTCCTATGAACAGTAC. Its translation: CASSFLGASYEQY. The whole CDR3 sequence reads CASSFLGASYEQYF. The gene calls are TRBV3 and TRBJ2-7; D is perhaps TRBD1 or TRBD2 (6 bases each). The CDR3 end falls 1 residue outside the read, so it is completed with the germline J gene. Germline V gives CDR1 SNHLY, CDR2 FYNGKV (reference sequence). The CDR3 sequence is 14 residues long. V lost 3 bases, J lost 0 bases, and 9 bases lay in between. The variable domain in full, with the rest retrieved from reference TRBV3 and TRBJ2-7, is GPKVLQIPSHQIIDMGQMVTLNCDPVSNHLYFYWYKQILGQQMEFLVNFYNGKVMEKSKLFKDQFSVERPDGSYFTLKIQPTALEDSAVYFCASSFLGASYEQYFGPGTRLTVL.

This clone is large. Gene and germline names: mouse. The read falls 1 residue short of the CDR3 end, and the missing part is taken from the germline J gene. The chain is built from TRBV1 and TRBJ2-7, with 8 nucleotides matching TRBD1. The CDR3 loop spans 14 amino acids. Per germline, CDR1 NSQYPW and CDR2 LRSPGD (reference sequence). J lost 2 bases, V lost 4 bases, and 4 bases had no gene match. Partial CDR3 DNA: TGCACCTGCAGTGTAGGACAGGGCACCTATGAACAGTAC. Amino acid sequence: CTCSVGQGTYEQY. The CDR3 as a whole reads CTCSVGQGTYEQYF. Full variable domain (outside the CDR3, taken from reference TRBV1 and TRBJ2-7): VTLLEQNPRWRLVPRGQAVNLRCILKNSQYPWMSWYQQDLQKQLQWLFTLRSPGDKEVKSLPGADYLATRVTDTELRLQVANMSQGRTLYCTCSVGQGTYEQYFGPGTRLTVL.

This clone was counted once. Mouse gene names apply. From the germline J gene comes the end of the CDR3, since the read stops 1 residue before it. The rearrangement joins TRBV26 to TRBJ1-1; 8 positions agree with TRBD1. CDR3 length: 13 residues. V was pared by 6 bases and J by 3 bases, with 3 bases of the junction left unmatched. Germline CDR1 KGHPV, CDR2 FQNQEV (reference sequence). The sequenced part of the CDR3 DNA is TGTGCCAGCAGCGCGACAGGGGACACAGAAGTCTTC. The encoded protein is CASSATGDTEVF. The CDR3 in full is CASSATGDTEVFF.

For this clone: Here the gene names and germline are mouse. The CDR3 end lies 1 residue beyond the end of the read and is filled in from the germline J gene. The chain uses TRBV23 and TRBJ2-3; the D call of TRBD1 is as the table states it, not checked on the DNA. CDR1 is KGHTA, CDR2 FQNQQP, per germline. There are 14 residues in the CDR3. Incomplete CDR3 DNA: TGCTCCAGCACTCCACAAATTAGTGCAGAAACGCTGTAT. Protein product: CSSTPQISAETLY. The full CDR3 is CSSTPQISAETLYF.

Sample share makes this clone medium-sized. Any gene name here is a mouse gene name. The read stops 1 residue short of the end of the CDR3; the missing end is completed from the germline J gene. The chain uses TRBV12-1 and TRBJ1-4; no definite D call. V lost 2 bases, J lost 4 bases, and 7 bases lay in between. Germline CDR1 and CDR2: SGHSN and HYEKVE. This CDR3 has 13 residues. CDR3 loop: CASSREFNERLFF. The covered CDR3 bases are TGTGCCAGCTCTCGGGAATTCAACGAAAGATTATTT.

In regard to this clone: Gene labels here are mouse ones. The missing CDR3 end, 1 residue past where the read stops, is filled in from the germline J gene. The chain has TRBV13-1 and TRBJ1-3, with D maybe TRBD1 (5 bases). The CDR3 spans 15 residues. Trimming cost V 0 bases and J 1 base, with 8 bases left between them. Germline V lookup: CDR1 NSHNY, CDR2 SYGAGN. The CDR3 sequence is CASSDGDGSGNTLYF. The sequenced part of the CDR3 DNA is TGTGCCAGCAGTGATGGGGACGGCTCTGGAAATACGCTCTAT.

This clone came up a few times. Mouse gene names and germline throughout. With the read ending 1 residue before the CDR3 end, the germline J gene is used to fill in that end. V is TRBV13-3 and J is TRBJ1-3; D gene ambiguous. The germline gives CDR1 NNHDY, CDR2 SYVADS. The CDR3 is 11 residues long. Trimming removed 5 bases at V and 6 bases at J, with 6 bases between. The covered CDR3 bases are TGTGCCAGCAGGACACAAAATACGCTCTAT. Translation gives CASRTQNTLY. The full CDR3 sequence reads CASRTQNTLYF.

This clone is labeled medium-sized. Germline and genes here are mouse. The observed sequence ends 1 residue before the CDR3 terminus, with the missing tail filled in from the germline J gene. The chain employs TRBV13-1 and TRBJ2-1; D not certain. Germline-derived CDR1 and CDR2 are NSHNY and SYGAGN. Trimming took off 4 bases at V and 0 bases at J, with 5 bases between the two ends. CDR3 length: 13 amino acids. The CDR3 sequence is CASSPNNYAEQFF. The sequenced CDR3 bases are TGTGCCAGCAGTCCCAATAACTATGCTGAGCAGTTC.

This clone was counted a few times. Any gene name here is a mouse gene name. The read ends 1 residue before the CDR3 terminus; that terminus is restored from the germline J gene. This sequence joins TRBV13-3 and TRBJ2-5, with 11 bases that match TRBD2. Germline values: CDR1 NNHDY, CDR2 SYVADS. This CDR3 has 15 residues. V lost 4 bases and J lost 3; bases outside the gene matches: 4. The CDR3: CASSWDWGRQDTQYF. The part of the CDR3 DNA that was read is TGTGCCAGCAGTTGGGACTGGGGGAGGCAAGACACCCAGTAC.

This clone was picked up a small number of times. Gene and germline names: mouse. The CDR3 end falls 1 residue outside the read, so it is completed with the germline J gene. The chain joins TRBV26 to TRBJ1-3; D is unclear. The germline V gene encodes CDR1 KGHPV and CDR2 FQNQEV (reference sequence). Trimming cost V 3 bases and J 0 bases, with 6 bases left between them. The CDR3 loop spans 14 amino acids. The CDR3 bases that were read are TGTGCCAGCAGTCTAGAACCTTCTGGAAATACGCTCTAT. Translated: CASSLEPSGNTLY. The CDR3 reads in full as CASSLEPSGNTLYF.

Concerning this clone: The genes and germline here are from mouse. The CDR3 end is not reached by the read, which stops 1 residue before it; the germline J gene fills it in. The V call is TRBV13-2, the J call TRBJ2-5; 10 bases map to TRBD1. Per germline, CDR1 NNHNN and CDR2 SYGAGS (reference sequence). V lost 1 base to trimming and J lost 5 bases; unmatched junction nucleotides: 1. There are 14 residues in the CDR3. Incomplete CDR3 DNA: TGTGCCAGCGGTGATTGGGACAGGGGAGACACCCAGTAC. This gives the protein CASGDWDRGDTQY. The full CDR3 protein reads CASGDWDRGDTQYF.

This clone has only a few counts. The gene names given are mouse names. CDR3 amino acids: CASSLGTGGAETLYF. The covered CDR3 bases are TGTGCCAGCTCTCTCGGGACTGGGGGGGCAGAAACGCTGTAT. The chain links TRBV12-1 to TRBJ2-3, with 12 bases lining up with TRBD2. The read terminates 1 residue ahead of where the CDR3 ends, so the germline J gene completes it. Trimming took 0 bases from V and 3 from J; bases not matched to a gene: 0. The CDR3 loop spans 15 amino acids. CDR1 and CDR2 from the germline V gene are SGHSN and HYEKVE.

A note on this clone: The genes are named according to mouse. The CDR3 end lies 1 residue beyond the end of the read and is filled in from the germline J gene. The chain combines TRBV12-1 with TRBJ2-3; 11 positions agree with TRBD1. Germline V CDR1 and CDR2: SGHSN, HYEKVE. The CDR3 sequence is 15 residues long. The V segment lost 0 bases and the J segment 2 bases; nucleotides outside the gene matches: 0. This CDR3 is CASSLGQGAAETLYF. CDR3 DNA, as far as it was read: TGTGCCAGCTCTCTCGGACAGGGGGCTGCAGAAACGCTGTAT.

In the case of this clone: The genes are named according to mouse. The read falls 1 residue short of the CDR3 end, and the missing part is taken from the germline J gene. The chain joins TRBV26 to TRBJ1-4; D may be TRBD1 (6 bases). Germline V gene data show CDR1 as KGHPV and CDR2 as FQNQEV (reference sequence). Trimming left V 5 bases short and J 2 bases short, with 9 bases between. CDR3 length: 14 residues. The CDR3 DNA, read in part, is TGTGCCAGCAGTACCGGGACATCCAACGAAAGATTATTT. Protein: CASSTGTSNERLF. The full CDR3 sequence reads CASSTGTSNERLFF.

Remarks on this clone: The genes and germline here are from mouse. The CDR3 is cut off 1 residue early in the read; its end comes from the germline J gene. The chain employs TRBV23 and TRBJ2-3; TRBD1, the table's D call, lacks a check against the DNA. The length of the CDR3 is 14 residues. Germline V CDR1 and CDR2: KGHTA, FQNQQP. The DNA read from the CDR3 is TGCTCCAGCAGTAGGACAGCTAGTGCAGAAACGCTGTAT. Translated: CSSSRTASAETLY. The whole CDR3 region reads CSSSRTASAETLYF.

With respect to this clone: Mouse gene names apply. The missing CDR3 end, 1 residue past where the read stops, is filled in from the germline J gene. The chain recombines TRBV4 with TRBJ2-4, with D uncertain. V was cut by 4 bases and J by 4 bases, with 6 bases left in between. Looked up from germline, CDR1 is LGHDT and CDR2 is YNNKQL (reference sequence). This CDR3 has 12 residues. The DNA read from the CDR3 is TGTGCCAGCAGCTTACACAAAAACACCTTGTAC. It encodes CASSLHKNTLY. The full-length CDR3 reads as CASSLHKNTLYF. Full variable domain (missing parts from reference TRBV4 and TRBJ2-4): ETAVFQTPNYHVTQVGNEVSFNCKQTLGHDTMYWYKQDSKKLLKIMFSYNNKQLIVNETVPRRFSPQSSDKAHLNLRIKSVEPEDSAVYLCASSLHKNTLYFGAGTRLSVL.

This clone was counted a few times. Germline and genes here are mouse. The CDR3 is cut off 1 residue early in the read; its end comes from the germline J gene. This chain connects TRBV29 to TRBJ1-1; D is possibly TRBD1 (6 bases). V was shortened by 6 bases and J by 0 bases, with 11 bases between the two germline ends. Germline loops: CDR1 MSHET, CDR2 SYDVDS. This CDR3 region has 14 residues. The sequenced part of the CDR3 DNA is TGTGCTAGCAGACAGGGAAGGACAAACACAGAAGTCTTC. It yields the protein CASRQGRTNTEVF. The complete CDR3 protein is CASRQGRTNTEVFF.

This clone rates as large. Gene names are the mouse ones. The read ends 1 residue before the CDR3 terminus; that terminus is restored from the germline J gene. The sample contains more than one DNA sequence encoding this CDR3. The gene calls are TRBV12-1 and TRBJ1-4; D is perhaps TRBD1 (5 bases). V was pared by 1 base and J by 3 bases, with 11 bases between. CDR3 size: 15 residues. Germline-derived CDR1 and CDR2 are SGHSN and HYEKVE. The sequenced part of the CDR3 DNA is TGTGCCAGCTCTCTAAAAGGGGCGGCCAACGAAAGATTATTT. Translating it yields CASSLKGAANERLF. The whole CDR3 region reads CASSLKGAANERLFF.